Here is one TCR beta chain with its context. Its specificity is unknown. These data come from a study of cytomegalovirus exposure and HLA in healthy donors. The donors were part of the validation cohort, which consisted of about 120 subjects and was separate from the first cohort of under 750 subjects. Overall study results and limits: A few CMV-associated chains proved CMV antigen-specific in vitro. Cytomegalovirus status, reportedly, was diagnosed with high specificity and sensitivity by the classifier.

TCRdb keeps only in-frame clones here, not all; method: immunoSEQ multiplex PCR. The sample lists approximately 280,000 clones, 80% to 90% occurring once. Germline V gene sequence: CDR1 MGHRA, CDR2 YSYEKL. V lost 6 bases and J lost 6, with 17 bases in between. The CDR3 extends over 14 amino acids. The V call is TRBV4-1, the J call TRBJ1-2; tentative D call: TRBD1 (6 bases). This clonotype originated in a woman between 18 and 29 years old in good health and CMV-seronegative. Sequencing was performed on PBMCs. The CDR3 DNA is TGCGCCAGCAGTCAGCCGGGGGGCAACCATGGCTACACCTTC. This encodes CASSQPGGNHGYTF.